The clone carrying this T cell receptor beta chain came up a few times. Antigen specificity is unknown. Ophthalmopathy patients all had a Clinical Activity Score of at least 3, a NOSPECS grade of at least 4 and disease under 3 months old. Uncontrolled infection, other autoimmune disease, pregnancy or lactation excluded patients. Diagnosis rested on symptoms, serum thyroxine and TRAb, thyroid ultrasound, and orbital computed tomography. CDR1 is MNHEY and CDR2 is SVGAGI in the germline V gene. The CDR3 is 16 residues long. Losses at the gene ends were 0 bases for V and 0 bases for J; bases not matched to a gene: 0. Using RNA transcripts as the source, TCR beta CDR3 regions were amplified. The HTBI primer set drove a first-round RT-PCR of the TCR CDR3. Via MiXCR, TCRdb re-called the multiplex PCR reads, giving one row per CDR3 protein. The sample yields some 580,000 distinct CDR3 sequences, about a sixth seen once.

The data derive from a study of T cells in Graves' hyperthyroidism and ophthalmopathy. Findings and caveats of the study: Model predictions of ophthalmopathy came a median approximately seven months before onset.

This chain joins TRBV6-5 and TRBJ2-2; 8 positions match TRBD2. The source is a woman between 35 and 50 years old with Graves' ophthalmopathy. Source material: blood. The CDR3, as DNA: TGTGCCAGCAGTTACTCGCGGGGGGCGAACACCGGGGAGCTGTTTTTT. Protein product: CASSYSRGANTGELFF.